The next 4 T cell receptor beta chains were all read from a single sample in a study of cytomegalovirus exposure and HLA in healthy donors. The PCR was carried out with 60 Vbeta primers and 13 Jbeta primers. Profiling relied on immunoSEQ multiplex PCR, and the TCRdb table lists in-frame clones only, not all of them. The sample shows some 80,000 clones, about 78% of them seen only once. The sequencing input was PBMCs. The receptor set was obtained from a man aged 40-49 years in good health and CMV-seronegative.

The chain has TRBV14 and TRBJ2-1, with 7 bases lining up with TRBD2. The J segment lost 1 base and the V segment lost 3 bases, leaving 6 bases of the junction unmatched. The CDR3 runs 16 residues. CDR1 and CDR2 (germline): SGHDN, FVKESK. As DNA, the CDR3 is TGTGCCAGCAGCCAGGGACTATACTTATCCTACAATGAGCAGTTCTTC. Its translation is CASSQGLYLSYNEQFF.

This chain uses TRBV7-9 with TRBJ1-1, with no clear D. The V end lost 1 base, the J end lost 4 bases, and 10 bases lay between the germline ends. Per germline, CDR1 SEHNR and CDR2 FQNEAQ (reference sequence). CDR3 length: 14 residues. DNA of the CDR3: TGTGCCAGCAGCTTAGGGGCCACGAGCACTGAAGCTTTCTTT. This translates into CASSLGATSTEAFF.

CDR3 residues: CASSFDTGTGSGYTF. CDR3 nucleotide sequence: TGTGCCAGCAGCTTCGACACCGGGACAGGGAGTGGCTACACCTTC. The chain employs TRBV11-2 and TRBJ1-2; TRBD1 agrees at 9 bases. In germline, CDR1 is SGHAT, CDR2 FQNNGV. CDR3 length equals 15 residues. V shed 3 bases and J 7 bases; nucleotides not matched to a gene: 9.

The J gene is TRBJ2-7, the V gene TRBV5-4; 8 bases align to TRBD1. J gave up 6 bases and V 2 bases, and 7 bases lay outside the gene matches. From germline, CDR1 is SGHNT and CDR2 YYREEE (reference sequence). The CDR3 runs to 14 residues. CDR3 DNA sequence: TGTGCCAGCAGCTTTCAGGGGGCAAGGGTCGAGCAGTACTTC. Its protein is CASSFQGARVEQYF.